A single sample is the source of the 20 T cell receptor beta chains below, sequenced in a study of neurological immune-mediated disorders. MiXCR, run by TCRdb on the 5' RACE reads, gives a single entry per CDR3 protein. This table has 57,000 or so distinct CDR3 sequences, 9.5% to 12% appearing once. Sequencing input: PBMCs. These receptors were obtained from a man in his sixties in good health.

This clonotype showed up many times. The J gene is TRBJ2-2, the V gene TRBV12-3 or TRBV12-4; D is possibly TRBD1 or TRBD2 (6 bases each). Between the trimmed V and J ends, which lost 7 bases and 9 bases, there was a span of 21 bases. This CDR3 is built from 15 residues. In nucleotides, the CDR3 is TGTGCCAGCACCGAATCCGCGGGACACCTAAGGGAGCTGTTTTTT. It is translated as CASTESAGHLRELFF.

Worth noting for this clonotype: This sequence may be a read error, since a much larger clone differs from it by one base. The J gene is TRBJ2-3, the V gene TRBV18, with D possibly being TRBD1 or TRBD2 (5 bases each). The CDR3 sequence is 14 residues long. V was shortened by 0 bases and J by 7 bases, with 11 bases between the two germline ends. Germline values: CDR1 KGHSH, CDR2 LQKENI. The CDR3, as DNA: TGTGCCAGCTCACCACCCCAGGGACCATATACGCAGTATTTT. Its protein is CASSPPQGPYTQYF.

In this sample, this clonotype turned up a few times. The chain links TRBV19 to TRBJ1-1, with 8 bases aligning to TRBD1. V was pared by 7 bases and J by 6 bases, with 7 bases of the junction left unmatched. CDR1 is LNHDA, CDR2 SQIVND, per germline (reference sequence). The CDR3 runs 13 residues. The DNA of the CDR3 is TGTGCCAGTACTCGGGACAGGTGGGCTGAAGCTTTCTTT. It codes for CASTRDRWAEAFF.

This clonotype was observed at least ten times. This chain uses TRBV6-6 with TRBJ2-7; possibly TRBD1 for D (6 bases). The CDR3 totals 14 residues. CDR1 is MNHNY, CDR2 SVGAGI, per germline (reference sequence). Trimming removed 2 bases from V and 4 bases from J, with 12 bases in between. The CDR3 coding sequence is TGTGCCAGCAGTTACCCGGGACACGCGTACGAGCAGTACTTC. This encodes CASSYPGHAYEQYF.

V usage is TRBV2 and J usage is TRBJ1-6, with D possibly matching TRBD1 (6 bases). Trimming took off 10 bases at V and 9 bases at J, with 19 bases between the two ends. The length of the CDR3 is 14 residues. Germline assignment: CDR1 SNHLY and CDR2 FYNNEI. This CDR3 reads CATKVGAGGSPLHF. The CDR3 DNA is TGTGCCACCAAAGTGGGGGCGGGCGGTTCACCCCTCCACTTT.

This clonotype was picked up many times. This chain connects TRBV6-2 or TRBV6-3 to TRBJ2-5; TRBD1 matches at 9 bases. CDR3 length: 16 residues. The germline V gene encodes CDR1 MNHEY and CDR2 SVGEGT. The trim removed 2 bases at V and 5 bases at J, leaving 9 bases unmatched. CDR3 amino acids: CASSYTPRTGEETQYF. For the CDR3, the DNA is TGTGCCAGCAGTTACACCCCCAGGACAGGGGAGGAGACCCAGTACTTC.

The CDR3 reads CASSPTGYSYEQYF. CDR3 coding DNA: TGTGCCAGCAGTCCGACCGGGTACTCCTACGAGCAGTACTTC. This chain joins TRBV6-5 and TRBJ2-7; no clear D gene. The CDR3 is made up of 14 amino acids. Germline-derived CDR1 and CDR2 are MNHEY and SVGAGI. Trimming cost V 5 bases and J 0 bases, with 11 bases left between them.

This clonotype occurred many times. As DNA, the CDR3 is TGTGCCAGCAGTGAAGAGGGGAGGAGGACAGTCTACGAGCAGTACTTC. Its translation: CASSEEGRRTVYEQYF. V is TRBV6-1 and J is TRBJ2-7; D possibly matches TRBD1 or TRBD2 (6 bases each). The V end lost 1 base, the J end lost 3 bases, and 16 bases lay between the germline ends. The CDR3 is made up of 16 amino acids. Germline V gene sequence: CDR1 MNHNS, CDR2 SASEGT.

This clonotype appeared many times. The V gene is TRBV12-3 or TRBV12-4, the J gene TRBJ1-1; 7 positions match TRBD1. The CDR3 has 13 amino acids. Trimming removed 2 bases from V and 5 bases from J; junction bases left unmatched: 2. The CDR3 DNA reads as TGTGCCAGCAGTTTATCAGGGGGAACTGAAGCTTTCTTT. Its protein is CASSLSGGTEAFF.

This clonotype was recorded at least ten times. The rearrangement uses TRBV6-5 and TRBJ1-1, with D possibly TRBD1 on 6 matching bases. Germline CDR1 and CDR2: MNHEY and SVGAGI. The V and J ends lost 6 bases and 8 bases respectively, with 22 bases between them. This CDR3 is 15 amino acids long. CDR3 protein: CASRPGRDTFFEAFF. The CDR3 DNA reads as TGTGCCAGCAGGCCGGGCCGGGACACCTTTTTCGAAGCTTTCTTT.

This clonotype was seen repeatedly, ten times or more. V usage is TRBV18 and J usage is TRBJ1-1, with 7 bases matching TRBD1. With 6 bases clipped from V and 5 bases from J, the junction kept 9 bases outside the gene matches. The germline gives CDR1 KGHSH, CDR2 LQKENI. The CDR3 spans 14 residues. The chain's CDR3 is CASSLTTGLTEAFF. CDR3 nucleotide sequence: TGTGCCAGCTCTCTTACGACAGGGCTGACTGAAGCTTTCTTT. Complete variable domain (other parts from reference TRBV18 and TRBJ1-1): NAGVMQNPRHLVRRRGQEARLRCSPMKGHSHVYWYRQLPEEGLKFMVYLQKENIIDESGMPKERFSAEFPKEGPSILRIQQVVRGDSAAYFCASSLTTGLTEAFFGQGTRLTVV.

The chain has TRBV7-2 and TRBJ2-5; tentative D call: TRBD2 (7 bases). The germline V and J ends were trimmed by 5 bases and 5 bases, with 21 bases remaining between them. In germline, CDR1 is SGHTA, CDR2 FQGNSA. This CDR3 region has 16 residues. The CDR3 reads CASSRGGRGCAETQYF. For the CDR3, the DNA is TGTGCCAGCAGCCGTGGGGGGCGGGGGTGCGCTGAGACCCAGTACTTC. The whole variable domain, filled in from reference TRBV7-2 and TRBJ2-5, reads GAGVSQSPSNKVTEKGKDVELRCDPISGHTALYWYRQSLGQGLEFLIYFQGNSAPDKSGLPSDRFSAERTGGSVSTLTIQRTQQEDSAVYLCASSRGGRGCAETQYFGPGTRLLVL.

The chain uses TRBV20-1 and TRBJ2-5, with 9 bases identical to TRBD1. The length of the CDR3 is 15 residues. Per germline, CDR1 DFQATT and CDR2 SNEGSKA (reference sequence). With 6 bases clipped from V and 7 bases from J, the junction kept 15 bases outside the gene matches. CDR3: CSAPGQGISLGTQYF. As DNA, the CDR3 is TGCAGTGCCCCGGGACAGGGAATTTCCCTTGGGACCCAGTACTTC.

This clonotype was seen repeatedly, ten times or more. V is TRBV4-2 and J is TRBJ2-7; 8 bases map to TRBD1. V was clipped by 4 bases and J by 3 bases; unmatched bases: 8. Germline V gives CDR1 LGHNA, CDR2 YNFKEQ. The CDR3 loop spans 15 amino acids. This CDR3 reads CASSPPDRADYEQYF. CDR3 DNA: TGTGCCAGCAGCCCTCCGGACAGGGCCGACTACGAGCAGTACTTC.

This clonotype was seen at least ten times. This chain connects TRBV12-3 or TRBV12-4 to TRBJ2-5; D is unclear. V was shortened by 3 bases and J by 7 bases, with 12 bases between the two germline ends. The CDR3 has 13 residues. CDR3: CASSFSSPGTQYF. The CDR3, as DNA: TGTGCCAGCAGTTTTTCCTCCCCAGGGACCCAGTACTTC.

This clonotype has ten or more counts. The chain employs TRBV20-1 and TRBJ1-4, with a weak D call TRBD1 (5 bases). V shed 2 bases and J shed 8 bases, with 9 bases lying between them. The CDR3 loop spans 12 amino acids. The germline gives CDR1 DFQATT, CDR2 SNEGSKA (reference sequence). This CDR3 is CSARQGGEKLFF. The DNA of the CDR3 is TGCAGTGCTAGACAGGGTGGGGAAAAACTGTTTTTT.

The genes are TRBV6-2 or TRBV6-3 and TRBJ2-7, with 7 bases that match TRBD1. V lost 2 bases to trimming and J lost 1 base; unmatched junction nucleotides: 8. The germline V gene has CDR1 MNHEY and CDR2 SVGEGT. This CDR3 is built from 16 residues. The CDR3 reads CASSYPGQWVSYEQYF. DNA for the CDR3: TGTGCCAGCAGTTACCCGGGACAGTGGGTTTCCTACGAGCAGTACTTC.

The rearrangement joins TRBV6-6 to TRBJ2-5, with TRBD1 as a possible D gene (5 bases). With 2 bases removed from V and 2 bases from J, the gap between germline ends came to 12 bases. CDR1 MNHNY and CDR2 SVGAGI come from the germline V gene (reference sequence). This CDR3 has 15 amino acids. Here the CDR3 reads CASSYGWGSQETQYF. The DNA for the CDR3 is TGTGCCAGCAGTTACGGCTGGGGCAGTCAAGAGACCCAGTACTTC.

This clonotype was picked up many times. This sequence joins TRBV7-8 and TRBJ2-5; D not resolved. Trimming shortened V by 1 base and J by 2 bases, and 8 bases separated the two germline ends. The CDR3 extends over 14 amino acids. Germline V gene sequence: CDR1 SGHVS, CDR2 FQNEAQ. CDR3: CASSLGLLQETQYF. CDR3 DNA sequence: TGTGCCAGCAGCTTAGGTCTCCTGCAAGAGACCCAGTACTTC.

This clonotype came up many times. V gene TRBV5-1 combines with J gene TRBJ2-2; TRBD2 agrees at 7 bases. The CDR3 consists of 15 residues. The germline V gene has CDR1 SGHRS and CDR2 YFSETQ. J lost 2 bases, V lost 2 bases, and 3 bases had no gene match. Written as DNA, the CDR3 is TGCGCCAGCAGCTTTGGCGGGGGAAACACCGGGGAGCTGTTTTTT. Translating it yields CASSFGGGNTGELFF.